These T cell receptor beta chains were read from a single sample in a study of graft-versus-host responses after intestinal transplantation. These TCRs are of unknown antigen specificity. Libraries were prepared by immunoSEQ multiplex PCR; TCRdb keeps only in-frame clonotypes and omits some of them. The sample has 100,000 to 140,000 clones, about 91% seen once. The source was unstimulated CD4+ T cells sorted from spleen or lymph node cells, collected before transplant. Source of these receptors: a human donor who was the organ donor for an intestinal transplant. Each CDR3 is given with its conserved first and last residue. The D gene is left open where the match is weak. Clone size is not always given. Where it is, it says once, few, many or a class for expanded clones.

clone_size	d_call	v_call	j_call	cdr3_nt	cdr3_aa
NA	NA	TRBV11-3	TRBJ2-7	TGTGCCAGCAGCTTACACGGAGGGCCAGTTTACGAGCAGTACTTC	CASSLHGGPVYEQYF
NA	TRBD2	TRBV10-3	TRBJ2-5	TGTGCCACTAGAGGGAGGGTCGGAGAGACCCAGTACTTC	CATRGRVGETQYF
NA	NA	TRBV6-1	TRBJ1-3	TGTGCCAGCTGGTTAAGCTCTGGAAACACCATATATTTT	CASWLSSGNTIYF
NA	NA	TRBV5-1	TRBJ2-6	TGCGCCAGCAGCTTTGGAGGGCACTCTGGGGCCAACGTCCTGACTTTC	CASSFGGHSGANVLTF
once	NA	TRBV5-1	TRBJ2-4	TGCGCCAGCAGCTTGGGTCCAGCAACGAACATTCAGTACTTC	CASSLGPATNIQYF
NA	NA	TRBV9	TRBJ2-5	TGTGCCAGCAGCTTAGCAGCTCCCCAAGAGACCCAGTACTTC	CASSLAAPQETQYF
NA	TRBD1	TRBV28	TRBJ2-1	TGTGCCAGCAGTCTGCCCGGGACAGCCTACAATGAGCAGTTCTTC	CASSLPGTAYNEQFF
NA	NA	TRBV4-1	TRBJ2-5	TGCGCCAGCAGCCAGATACAAGAGACCCAGTACTTC	CASSQIQETQYF
once	NA	TRBV18	TRBJ2-7	TGTGCCAGCTCACCGGTGGGGGCGGGCTCCTACGAGCAGTACTTC	CASSPVGAGSYEQYF
NA	TRBD1	TRBV6-5	TRBJ1-5	TGTGCCAGCAGTTACCAGGGACAGATAAATCAGCCCCAGCATTTT	CASSYQGQINQPQHF
NA	TRBD2	TRBV15	TRBJ2-7	TGTGCCACCAGTTGGTCAGTGGCGGGAGTCCTCTCCTACGAGCAGTACTTC	CATSWSVAGVLSYEQYF
NA	NA	TRBV6-6	TRBJ1-6	TGTGCCAGCAGTTACAGGAATAATTCACCCCTCCACTTT	CASSYRNNSPLHF
NA	NA	TRBV18	TRBJ2-3	TGTGCCAGCTCCCTACGGTACAGCACAGATACGCAGTATTTT	CASSLRYSTDTQYF
few	NA	TRBV18	TRBJ1-1	TGTGCCAGCTCACCACCGGACACGAACACTGAAGCTTTCTTT	CASSPPDTNTEAFF
NA	NA	TRBV7-9	TRBJ1-4	TGTGCCAGCAGCGCGTCGGATGAAAAACTGTTTTTT	CASSASDEKLFF
few	TRBD2	TRBV10-3	TRBJ2-7	TGTGCCATCAGAACTAGCGGGAGGATCGGGTCCTACGAGCAGTACTTC	CAIRTSGRIGSYEQYF
once	NA	TRBV7-7	TRBJ2-5	TGTGCCAGCACGTCGGGGTTTGCATCCCAAGAGACCCAGTACTTC	CASTSGFASQETQYF
NA	NA	TRBV7-2	TRBJ1-2	TGTGCCAGCAGCTTTTACATCGAAGAGGATGGCTACACCTTC	CASSFYIEEDGYTF
NA	NA	TRBV2	TRBJ2-7	TGTGCCAGCACCCAAAGTGGGGGGATGGCCTACGAGCAGTACTTC	CASTQSGGMAYEQYF
NA	NA	TRBV6-1	TRBJ1-6	TGTGCCAGCAGCCCCGCCCAGCTCCAAACGTCCCTCCACTTT	CASSPAQLQTSLHF
NA	NA	TRBV6-1	TRBJ2-5	TGTGCCAGCAGTGGAAGGACTATCCAAGAGACCCAGTACTTC	CASSGRTIQETQYF
NA	NA	TRBV7-3	TRBJ2-2	TGTGCCAGCAGCTCCGACCCAAGATCCGGGGAGCTGTTTTTT	CASSSDPRSGELFF
once	NA	TRBV10-2	TRBJ2-7	TGCGCCAGCAGTGAGTCGAGTGGCGACGTAATAGGCTACGAGCAGTACTTC	CASSESSGDVIGYEQYF
once	NA	TRBV7-9	TRBJ1-6	TGTGCCAGCAGCCCGTGGAGGGTCCCCTATAATTCACCCCTCCACTTT	CASSPWRVPYNSPLHF
few	NA	TRBV6-5	TRBJ1-2	TGTGCCAGCAGTGAAGGAGGGGTTGGCTACACCTTC	CASSEGGVGYTF